This TCR beta chain was observed in a study of blood T cell repertoires in COVID-19. At the level of the study: COVID-19 samples from acute and convalescent phases originated in the United States, Italy and Spain. From T cells, B-cell-depleted T cells, or PBMCs came the material, which was cDNA or gDNA.

The CDR3 spans 13 residues. The germline CDR1 and CDR2 sequences are MDHEN and SYDVKM. Between the trimmed V and J ends, which lost 8 bases and 7 bases, there was a span of 17 bases. Per the study methods: Amplifying reference gene primers gave estimates of nucleated cell counts. Clones were sequenced by immunoSEQ multiplex PCR, and TCRdb holds only the in-frame ones, with some missing. Clone size and V and J calls were adopted from that table, with D and trimming inferred from the DNA. Here the sample spans about 120,000 clones, approximately 90% being singletons. This receptor was identified in a human donor with acute or convalescent COVID-19. The donor label of this sample is uncertain. The chain combines TRBV28 with TRBJ1-2, with a tentative D call TRBD1 (5 bases). Input material: peripheral blood. CDR3 loop: CASLGGAGFGYTF. The CDR3 nucleotides are TGTGCCAGCCTCGGAGGGGCAGGGTTTGGCTACACCTTC.